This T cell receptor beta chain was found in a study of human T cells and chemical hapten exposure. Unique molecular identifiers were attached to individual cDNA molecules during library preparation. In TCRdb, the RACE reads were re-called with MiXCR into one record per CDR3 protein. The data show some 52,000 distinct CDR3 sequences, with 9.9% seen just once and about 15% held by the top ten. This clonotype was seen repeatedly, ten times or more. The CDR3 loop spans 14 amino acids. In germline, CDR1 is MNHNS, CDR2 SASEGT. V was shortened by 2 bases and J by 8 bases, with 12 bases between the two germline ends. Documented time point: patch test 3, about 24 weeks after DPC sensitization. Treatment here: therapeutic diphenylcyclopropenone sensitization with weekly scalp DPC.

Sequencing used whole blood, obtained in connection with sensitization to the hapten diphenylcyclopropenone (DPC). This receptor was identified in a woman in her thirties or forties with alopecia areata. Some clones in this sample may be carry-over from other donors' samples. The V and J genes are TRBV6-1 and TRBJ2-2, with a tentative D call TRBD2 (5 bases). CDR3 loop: CASSEWPEVGELFF. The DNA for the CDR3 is TGTGCCAGCAGTGAATGGCCGGAGGTGGGGGAGCTGTTTTTT.